The 14 T cell receptor beta chains given below trace back to one sample, sequenced in a study of T cells after yellow fever vaccination (dated by TCRdb to the late 2010s). Library preparation used 5' RACE. Sequencing relied on an Illumina HiSeq 2500. TCRdb redid the processing of the public reads, applying fastp at Q25 and MiXCR, and retained in-frame beta chains. Each entry merges the rows of one CDR3 protein and shows their most common DNA and genes. Here the sample has approximately 610,000 distinct CDR3 sequences; around a sixth occur a single time. Of the sample, 17% falls within the top ten clones. The treatment or condition label for this specimen denotes: live attenuated yellow fever vaccine strain. Specimen: PBMCs, collected 5 days after the first yellow fever vaccination. All receptors come from a man aged 18 to 29 who received the YFV17D yellow fever vaccine.

J is TRBJ2-2 and V is TRBV5-4, with D maybe TRBD1 (5 bases). V was pared by 0 bases and J by 6 bases, with 15 bases between. Germline V gene lookup returns CDR1 SGHNT and CDR2 YYREEE (reference sequence). This CDR3 has 16 amino acids. The CDR3 spells CASSLALGQGAGELFF. DNA of the CDR3: TGTGCCAGCAGCTTGGCGCTGGGGCAGGGCGCCGGGGAGCTGTTTTTT.

This clonotype was detected a few times. This chain connects TRBV27 to TRBJ1-2; tentatively, D is TRBD1 (5 bases). Trimming removed 5 bases from V and 8 bases from J, with 12 bases in between. Germline V gives CDR1 MNHEY, CDR2 SMNVEV (reference sequence). CDR3 size: 12 residues. CDR3 nucleotide sequence: TGTGCCAGCAGTGCCAGGGTAGGGGGCTACACCTTC. The encoded protein is CASSARVGGYTF.

This clonotype was observed at least ten times. The CDR3 bases are TGTGCCAGCAGTTTAATGGAAGAGCAGTTCTTC. Protein product: CASSLMEEQFF. This chain connects TRBV12-3 or TRBV12-4 to TRBJ2-1; D not certain. V lost 2 bases and J 10 bases, leaving 6 bases between the germline ends. This CDR3 is built from 11 residues.

The chain links TRBV7-6 to TRBJ1-1; TRBD1 agrees at 7 bases. The V gene's germline CDR1 is SGHVS and CDR2 FNYEAQ. The CDR3 extends over 15 amino acids. J was trimmed by 5 bases and V by 1 base; bases with no gene match: 7. CDR3 amino acids: CASSLVFSGGTEAFF. For the CDR3, the DNA is TGTGCCAGCAGCTTAGTATTCTCAGGGGGTACTGAAGCTTTCTTT.

V usage is TRBV14 and J usage is TRBJ1-6; D is unclear. There are 12 residues in the CDR3. With 3 bases removed from V and 13 bases from J, the gap between germline ends came to 10 bases. The germline V gene has CDR1 SGHDN and CDR2 FVKESK. The CDR3 DNA sequence: TGTGCCAGCAGCCACGGACCGGCCCCCCTCCACTTT. Translating it yields CASSHGPAPLHF.

V usage is TRBV7-2 and J usage is TRBJ2-1, with TRBD1 as a possible D gene (5 bases). The CDR3 runs to 14 residues. The germline V and J ends were trimmed by 3 bases and 2 bases, with 8 bases remaining between them. CDR1 is SGHTA, CDR2 FQGNSA, per germline. The chain's CDR3 is CASSFDRTYNEQFF. The CDR3 nucleotides are TGTGCCAGCAGCTTTGACAGAACCTACAATGAGCAGTTCTTC.

V gene TRBV20-1 combines with J gene TRBJ2-2; 8 bases fit TRBD2. CDR3 length equals 13 residues. Germline values: CDR1 DFQATT, CDR2 SNEGSKA (reference sequence). The CDR3 DNA reads TGCAGGGCGGGGGGACCGAACACCGGGGAGCTGTTTTTT. Translating gives CRAGGPNTGELFF.

Ten or more counts support this clonotype. The gene calls are TRBV15 and TRBJ1-1; possibly TRBD1 for D (5 bases). The ends were cut back, 5 bases at V and 6 bases at J, with 13 bases in the middle. Germline-derived CDR1 and CDR2 are LNHNV and YYDKDF (reference sequence). This CDR3 region has 13 residues. The CDR3 sequence: CATSVGLGAEAFF. The CDR3 region has the DNA TGTGCCACCAGCGTAGGATTAGGGGCTGAAGCTTTCTTT.

This chain joins TRBV5-1 and TRBJ1-2, with D unresolved. The CDR3 runs 14 residues. Trimming took 0 bases from V and 7 from J, leaving 13 bases between them. Germline loops: CDR1 SGHRS, CDR2 YFSETQ. The CDR3 DNA follows: TGCGCCAGCAGCTTGGAAGTTGCTGGTTCTGGCTACACCTTC. Its protein is CASSLEVAGSGYTF.

This clonotype was seen only a few times. The chain uses TRBV4-3 and TRBJ1-5; D gene uncertain. The CDR3 has 14 amino acids. V was clipped by 0 bases and J by 9 bases, with 12 bases between them. Germline CDR1 and CDR2: LGHNA and YSLEER. The CDR3: CASSQDWAGGPQHF. The CDR3 DNA reads TGCGCCAGCAGCCAAGATTGGGCCGGCGGGCCCCAGCATTTT.

CDR3 nucleotides: TGTGCCAGCAGCCAAGATCAGAGGGGGGATTCACCCCTCCACTTT. Protein sequence: CASSQDQRGDSPLHF. V usage is TRBV4-2 and J usage is TRBJ1-6; a weak D match, TRBD1 (6 bases). CDR3 length equals 15 residues. Trimming cost V 0 bases and J 8 bases, with 11 bases left between them. Per germline, CDR1 LGHNA and CDR2 YNFKEQ.

The genes are TRBV20-1 and TRBJ1-2; TRBD1 is a possible D gene (6 bases). This CDR3 comprises 13 residues. With 5 bases removed from V and 7 bases from J, the gap between germline ends came to 17 bases. The germline CDR1 and CDR2 sequences are DFQATT and SNEGSKA (reference sequence). CDR3 DNA sequence: TGCAGTGCTGCCCTGGGGGCAATGAGTGGCTACACCTTC. It translates to CSAALGAMSGYTF.

This clonotype has a handful of counts. An end of the junction differs from the germline gene, which may be a read error. This chain connects TRBV7-7 to TRBJ2-2; the D is unclear. This CDR3 has 18 amino acids. Germline CDR1 is SSHAT and CDR2 is FNYEAQ (reference sequence). The DNA of the CDR3 is TGTGCTAGCAGCTTTAATCCAGGAACAGCCTCGAACACCGGGGAGCTGTTTTTT. Its translation: CASSFNPGTASNTGELFF.

The chain uses TRBV15 and TRBJ1-2, with 7 bases identical to TRBD1. Looked up from germline, CDR1 is LNHNV and CDR2 is YYDKDF (reference sequence). V shed 1 base and J 1 base; nucleotides not matched to a gene: 3. This CDR3 has 15 amino acids. The CDR3 sequence: CATSRGQGVNYGYTF. The CDR3 DNA sequence: TGTGCCACCAGCAGAGGACAGGGAGTTAACTATGGCTACACCTTC.